The text below deals with one TCR beta chain. The CDR3 has 16 amino acids. V gave up 4 bases and J gave up 7 bases, with 19 bases separating them. Germline-derived CDR1 and CDR2 are SGHTA and FQGNSA. Original processing notes: Counts of nucleated cells, estimated from reference gene primer amplification, were obtained. Profiled with immunoSEQ multiplex PCR; TCRdb holds only in-frame clones, not every one. V, J and clone size were drawn from that table, and D and trimming were deduced from the DNA. Of roughly 150,000 clones in the sample, more than 75% are singletons; the top ten hold approximately 4.1%. This sample stems from a study of blood T cell repertoires in COVID-19. Study details: Sample material is recorded as cDNA or gDNA derived from T cells, B-cell-depleted T cells, or PBMCs.

Source material: peripheral blood. This receptor was identified in an elderly woman with acute or convalescent COVID-19. The rearrangement links TRBV7-2 to TRBJ1-4; D uncertain. DNA for the CDR3: TGTGCCAGCAGCTCCCTGGGGAGGGTGCCCGTTGAAAAACTGTTTTTT. Translated: CASSSLGRVPVEKLFF.